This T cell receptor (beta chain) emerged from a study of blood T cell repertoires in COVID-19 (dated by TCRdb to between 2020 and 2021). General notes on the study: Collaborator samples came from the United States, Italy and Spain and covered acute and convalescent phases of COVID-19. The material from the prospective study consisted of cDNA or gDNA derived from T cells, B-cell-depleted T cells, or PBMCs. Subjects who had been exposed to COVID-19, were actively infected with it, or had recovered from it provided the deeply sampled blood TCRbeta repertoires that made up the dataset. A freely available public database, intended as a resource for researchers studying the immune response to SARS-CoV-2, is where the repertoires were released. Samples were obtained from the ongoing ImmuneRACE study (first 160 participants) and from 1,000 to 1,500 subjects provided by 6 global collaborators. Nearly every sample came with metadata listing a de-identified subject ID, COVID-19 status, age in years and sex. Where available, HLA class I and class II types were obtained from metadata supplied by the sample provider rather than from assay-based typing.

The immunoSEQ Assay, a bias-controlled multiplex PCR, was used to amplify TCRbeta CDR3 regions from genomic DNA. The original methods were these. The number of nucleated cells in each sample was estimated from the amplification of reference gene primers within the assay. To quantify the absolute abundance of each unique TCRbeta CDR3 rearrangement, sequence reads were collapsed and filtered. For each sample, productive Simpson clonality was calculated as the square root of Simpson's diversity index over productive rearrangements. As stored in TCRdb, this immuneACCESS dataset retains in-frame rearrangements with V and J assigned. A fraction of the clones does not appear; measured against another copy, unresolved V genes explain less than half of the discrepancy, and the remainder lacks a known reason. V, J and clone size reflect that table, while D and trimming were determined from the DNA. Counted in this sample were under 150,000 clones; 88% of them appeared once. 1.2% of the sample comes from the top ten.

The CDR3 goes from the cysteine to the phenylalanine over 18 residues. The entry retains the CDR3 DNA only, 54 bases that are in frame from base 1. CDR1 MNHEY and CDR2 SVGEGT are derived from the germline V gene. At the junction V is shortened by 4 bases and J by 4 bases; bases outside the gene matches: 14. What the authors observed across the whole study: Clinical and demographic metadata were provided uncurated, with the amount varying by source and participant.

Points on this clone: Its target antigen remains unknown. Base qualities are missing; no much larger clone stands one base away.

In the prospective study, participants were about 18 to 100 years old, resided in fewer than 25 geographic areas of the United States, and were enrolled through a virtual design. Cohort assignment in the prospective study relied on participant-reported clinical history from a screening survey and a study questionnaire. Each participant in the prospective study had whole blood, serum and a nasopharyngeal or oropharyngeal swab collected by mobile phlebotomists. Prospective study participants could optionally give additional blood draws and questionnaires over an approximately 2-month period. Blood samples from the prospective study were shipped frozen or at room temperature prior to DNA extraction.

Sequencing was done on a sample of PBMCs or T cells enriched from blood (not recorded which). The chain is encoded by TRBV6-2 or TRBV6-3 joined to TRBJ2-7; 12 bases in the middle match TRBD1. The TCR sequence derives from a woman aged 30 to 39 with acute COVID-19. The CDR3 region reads CASSFGTGGSAKGYEQYF. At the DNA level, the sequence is TGTGCCAGCAGTTTTGGGACAGGGGGCTCGGCCAAGGGATACGAGCAGTACTTC.